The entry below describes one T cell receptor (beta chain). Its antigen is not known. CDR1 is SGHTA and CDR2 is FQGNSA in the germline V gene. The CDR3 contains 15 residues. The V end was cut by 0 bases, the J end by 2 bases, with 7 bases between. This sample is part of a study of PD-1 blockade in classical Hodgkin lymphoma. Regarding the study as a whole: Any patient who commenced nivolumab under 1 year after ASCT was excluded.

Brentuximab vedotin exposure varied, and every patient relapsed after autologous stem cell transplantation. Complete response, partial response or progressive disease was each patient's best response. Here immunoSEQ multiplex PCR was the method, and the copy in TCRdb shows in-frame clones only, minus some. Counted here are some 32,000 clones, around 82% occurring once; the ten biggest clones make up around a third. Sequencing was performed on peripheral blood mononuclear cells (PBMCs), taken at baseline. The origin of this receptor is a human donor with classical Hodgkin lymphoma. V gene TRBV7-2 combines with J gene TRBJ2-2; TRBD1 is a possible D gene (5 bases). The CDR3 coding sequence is TGTGCCAGCAGCTTAGCGCAGGGAAACACCGGGGAGCTGTTTTTT. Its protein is CASSLAQGNTGELFF.